This T cell receptor beta chain was identified in a study of monozygotic twins with inflammatory bowel disease. The study's findings and limits: The inverse Simpson measure of TCRbeta diversity was lower in IBD patients than in healthy co-twins. Compared with healthy twins, IBD patients shared fewer clonotypes with others, especially with disease activity.

Per sample, reverse transcription was split into eight reactions. After re-calling the 5' RACE reads, TCRdb lists one entry per CDR3 protein, DNA absent. Found here are around 210,000 distinct CDR3 sequences; the top ten clones hold 7.5% to 9.5%. Germline V CDR1 and CDR2: DFQATT, SNEGSKA (reference sequence). This CDR3 has 14 amino acids. Comments on this clonotype: Its antigen is currently unknown.

The sequence was obtained from a human donor with ulcerative colitis or Crohn's disease, or a healthy co-twin of an affected twin (not recorded which). The rearrangement links TRBV20-1 to TRBJ2-7. Sequencing was performed on blood. The CDR3 reads CSARDLYRTYEQYF.